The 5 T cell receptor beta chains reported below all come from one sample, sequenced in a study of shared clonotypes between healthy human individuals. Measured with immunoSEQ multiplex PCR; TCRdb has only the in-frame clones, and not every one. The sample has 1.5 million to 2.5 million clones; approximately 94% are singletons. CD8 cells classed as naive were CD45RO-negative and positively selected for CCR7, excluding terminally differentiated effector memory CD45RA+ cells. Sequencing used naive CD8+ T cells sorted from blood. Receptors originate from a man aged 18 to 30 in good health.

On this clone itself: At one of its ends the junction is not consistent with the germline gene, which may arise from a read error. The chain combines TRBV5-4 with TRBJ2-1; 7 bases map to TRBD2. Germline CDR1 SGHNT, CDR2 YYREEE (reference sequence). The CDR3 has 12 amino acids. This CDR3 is CASSLGETSKIF. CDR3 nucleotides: TGTGCCAGCAGCTTGGGGGAGACTAGCAAGATCTTC.

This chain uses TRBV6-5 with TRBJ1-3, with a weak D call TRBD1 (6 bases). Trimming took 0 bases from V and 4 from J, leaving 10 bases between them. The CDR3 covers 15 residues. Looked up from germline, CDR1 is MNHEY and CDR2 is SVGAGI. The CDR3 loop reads CASSYSGDTGNTIYF. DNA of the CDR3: TGTGCCAGCAGTTACTCTGGGGACACCGGAAACACCATATATTTT.

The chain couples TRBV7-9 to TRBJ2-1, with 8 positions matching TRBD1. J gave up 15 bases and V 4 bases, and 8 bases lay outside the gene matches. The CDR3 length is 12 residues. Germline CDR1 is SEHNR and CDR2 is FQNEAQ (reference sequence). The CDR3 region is CASSSQPGGSFF. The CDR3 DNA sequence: TGTGCCAGCAGCTCCCAACCAGGGGGCTCGTTCTTC.

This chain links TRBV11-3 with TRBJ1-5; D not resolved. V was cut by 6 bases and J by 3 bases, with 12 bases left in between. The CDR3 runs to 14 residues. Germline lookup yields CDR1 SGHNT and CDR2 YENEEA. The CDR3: CASSPDTYNQPQHF. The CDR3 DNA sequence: TGTGCCAGCAGTCCTGACACTTACAATCAGCCCCAGCATTTT.

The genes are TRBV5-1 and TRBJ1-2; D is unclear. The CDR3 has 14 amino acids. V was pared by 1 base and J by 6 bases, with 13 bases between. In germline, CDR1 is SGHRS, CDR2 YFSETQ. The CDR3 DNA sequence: TGCGCCAGCAGCTTGAACGGGCAAAAGGATGGCTACACCTTC. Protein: CASSLNGQKDGYTF.